Listed below are T cell receptor beta chains from one sample, sequenced in a study of cytomegalovirus exposure and HLA in healthy donors. Assay used: immunoSEQ multiplex PCR; TCRdb lists only in-frame clones, some missing. The sample is made up of about 150,000 clones, and the top ten hold roughly 1.6% of it. The specimen was PBMCs. Receptors were obtained from a woman aged 45 to 65 in good health and CMV-seronegative. CDR3s include the opening cysteine and the closing phenylalanine or tryptophan. A D gene is named only where the DNA matches it firmly.

>.|TRBV5-1|TRBJ2-5
CASSSGQILETQYF
TGCGCCAGCAGCTCCGGACAGATTTTGGAGACCCAGTACTTC
>TRBD2|TRBV5-1|TRBJ2-1
CASSLAAGAESSYNEQFF
TGCGCCAGCAGCTTGGCAGCGGGGGCCGAGAGCTCCTACAATGAGCAGTTCTTC
>TRBD1|TRBV5-1|TRBJ2-1
CASSPGQGPYNEQFF
TGCGCCAGCAGCCCGGGACAGGGCCCTTACAATGAGCAGTTCTTC
>.|TRBV4-2|TRBJ1-5
CASSSRNQPQHF
TGTGCCAGCAGCTCCAGAAATCAGCCCCAGCATTTT
>TRBD2|TRBV25-1|TRBJ2-5
CASEAPRGSLETQYF
TGTGCCAGCGAAGCCCCACGCGGGAGTTTGGAGACCCAGTACTTC
>TRBD1|TRBV18|TRBJ1-1
CASSPGTGATEAFF
TGTGCCAGCTCACCCGGGACAGGGGCCACTGAAGCTTTCTTT
>.|TRBV6-5|TRBJ2-1
CASSSGASEVF
TGTGCCAGCTCCAGTGGGGCTAGCGAGGTCTTC
>TRBD2|TRBV7-3|TRBJ2-3
CASRPGLAGDTQYF
TGTGCCAGCAGACCGGGACTAGCGGGAGATACGCAGTATTTT
>.|TRBV5-1|TRBJ1-3
CASSLWPGNTIYF
TGCGCCAGCAGCTTATGGCCTGGAAACACCATATATTTT
>TRBD1|TRBV10-1|TRBJ2-7
CASSWDRTYEQYF
TGCGCCAGCAGCTGGGACAGGACCTACGAGCAGTACTTC
>.|TRBV9|TRBJ1-2
CASSVASREGLTF
TGTGCCAGCAGCGTAGCTTCACGCGAGGGCCTCACCTTC
>TRBD2|TRBV4-1|TRBJ2-2
CASSPGGGDTGELFF
TGCGCCAGCAGCCCCGGGGGGGGCGACACCGGGGAGCTGTTTTTT
>.|TRBV7-3|TRBJ2-3
CASSSLARTDTQYF
TGTGCCAGCAGCTCCCTAGCGCGCACAGATACGCAGTATTTT
>TRBD2|TRBV7-8|TRBJ2-5
CASSFPTSGESAQYF
TGTGCCAGCAGCTTCCCGACTAGCGGGGAGTCGGCCCAGTACTTC
>.|TRBV5-4|TRBJ2-7
CASSLYGVMSYEQYF
TGTGCCAGCAGCTTGTACGGGGTCATGTCCTACGAGCAGTACTTC
>.|TRBV9|TRBJ1-4
CASSVDRSNEKLFF
TGTGCCAGCAGCGTAGACAGATCTAATGAAAAACTGTTTTTT
>.|TRBV29-1|TRBJ2-5
CSVEGGAQETQYF
TGCAGCGTTGAAGGAGGAGCTCAAGAGACCCAGTACTTC
>.|TRBV5-5|TRBJ1-3
CASTYSGNTIYF
TGTGCCAGCACTTACTCTGGAAACACCATATATTTT
>.|TRBV9|TRBJ2-2
CASRDGKNTGELFF
TGTGCCAGCAGGGACGGGAAAAACACCGGGGAGCTGTTTTTT
>.|TRBV18|TRBJ1-1
CASSPLGGMNTEAFF
TGTGCCAGCTCACCACTGGGAGGGATGAACACTGAAGCTTTCTTT
>TRBD2|TRBV27|TRBJ2-7
CASRSGGAAEQYF
TGTGCCAGCAGGAGCGGGGGGGCGGCCGAGCAGTACTTC
>.|TRBV25-1|TRBJ2-5
CASSEYGAHGAQYF
TGTGCCAGCAGTGAATATGGGGCCCACGGCGCCCAGTACTTC
>.|TRBV11-2|TRBJ2-1
CASSPMMSFHEQFF
TGTGCCAGCAGCCCCATGATGAGTTTCCATGAGCAGTTCTTC
>TRBD2|TRBV4-2|TRBJ2-3
CASSHGPIAGNTDTQYF
TGTGCCAGCAGCCATGGTCCGATAGCGGGGAACACAGATACGCAGTATTTT
>TRBD1|TRBV2|TRBJ1-5
CASSAGQDRNCRF
TGTGCCAGCAGTGCTGGACAGGACCGTAACTGTCGTTTT
>TRBD1|TRBV5-8|TRBJ2-3
CASSLWWTGAQYF
TGTGCCAGCAGCTTGTGGTGGACAGGAGCGCAGTATTTT
>TRBD1|TRBV6-6|TRBJ1-1
CASSYSGTGGTEAFF
TGTGCCAGCAGTTACTCGGGGACAGGGGGCACTGAAGCTTTCTTT
>TRBD1|TRBV5-8|TRBJ1-5
CASRSDRESNQPQHF
TGTGCCAGCAGGTCGGACAGGGAGAGCAATCAGCCCCAGCATTTT
>.|TRBV19|TRBJ1-5
CASSRDITQPQHF
TGTGCCAGTAGTAGGGACATTACTCAGCCCCAGCATTTT
>TRBD2|TRBV4-1|TRBJ2-7
CASSDRTSRVYEQYF
TGCGCCAGCAGCGACCGGACTAGCAGAGTCTACGAGCAGTACTTC
>TRBD1|TRBV27|TRBJ2-5
CASQGAGETQYF
TGTGCCAGCCAGGGGGCAGGTGAGACCCAGTACTTC
>.|TRBV2|TRBJ1-1
CASRRATPVREAFF
TGTGCCAGCAGGAGGGCCACGCCGGTCCGTGAAGCTTTCTTT
>TRBD1|TRBV28|TRBJ1-2
CASSSTGGRGYTF
TGTGCCAGCAGTTCGACAGGGGGCCGGGGCTACACCTTC
>TRBD2|TRBV9|TRBJ2-5
CASSSPGGETQYF
TGTGCCAGCAGCTCGCCGGGGGGAGAGACCCAGTACTTC
>.|TRBV5-4|TRBJ2-7
CASSPLTGGGSYEQYF
TGTGCCAGCAGCCCCCTTACTGGGGGAGGATCCTACGAGCAGTACTTC